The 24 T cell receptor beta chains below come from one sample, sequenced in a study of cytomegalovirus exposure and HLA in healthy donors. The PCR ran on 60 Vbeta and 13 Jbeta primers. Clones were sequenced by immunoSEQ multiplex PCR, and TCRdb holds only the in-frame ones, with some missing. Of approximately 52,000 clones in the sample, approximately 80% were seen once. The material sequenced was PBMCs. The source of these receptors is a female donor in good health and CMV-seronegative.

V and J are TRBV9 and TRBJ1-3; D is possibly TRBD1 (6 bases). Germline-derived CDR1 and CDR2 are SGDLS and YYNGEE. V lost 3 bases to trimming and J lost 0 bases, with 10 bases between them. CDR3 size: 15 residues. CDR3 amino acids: CASSEGGTSGNTIYF. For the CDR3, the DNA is TGTGCCAGCAGCGAGGGGGGGACCTCTGGAAACACCATATATTTT.

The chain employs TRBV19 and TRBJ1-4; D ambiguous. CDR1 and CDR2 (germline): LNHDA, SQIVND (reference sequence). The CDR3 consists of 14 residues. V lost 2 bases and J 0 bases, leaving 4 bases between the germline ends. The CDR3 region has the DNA TGTGCCAGTAGTATAACGGCAACTAATGAAAAACTGTTTTTT. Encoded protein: CASSITATNEKLFF.

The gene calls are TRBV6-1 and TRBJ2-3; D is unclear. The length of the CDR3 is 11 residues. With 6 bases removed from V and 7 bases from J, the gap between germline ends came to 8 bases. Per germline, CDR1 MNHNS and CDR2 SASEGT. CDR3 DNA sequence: TGTGCCAGCAGCACGAGGCATACGCAGTATTTT. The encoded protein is CASSTRHTQYF.

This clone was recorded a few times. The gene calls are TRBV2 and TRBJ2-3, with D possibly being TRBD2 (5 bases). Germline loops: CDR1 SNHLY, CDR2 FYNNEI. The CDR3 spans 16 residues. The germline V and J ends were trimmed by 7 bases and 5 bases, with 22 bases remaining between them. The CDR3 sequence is CASTSPATIPQDTQYF. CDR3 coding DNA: TGTGCCAGCACCTCCCCCGCGACTATTCCTCAAGATACGCAGTATTTT.

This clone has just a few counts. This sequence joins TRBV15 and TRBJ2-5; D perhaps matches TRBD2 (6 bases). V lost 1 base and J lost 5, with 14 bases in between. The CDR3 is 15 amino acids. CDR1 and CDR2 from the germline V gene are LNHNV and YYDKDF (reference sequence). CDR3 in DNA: TGTGCCACCAGCAGAGGTGGGGGGACGAAGGAGACCCAGTACTTC. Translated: CATSRGGGTKETQYF.

The CDR3: CASRSGGGGDSYEQYF. The CDR3 region has the DNA TGTGCCAGCAGATCCGGCGGGGGAGGGGACTCCTACGAGCAGTACTTC. This chain uses TRBV5-4 with TRBJ2-7; 7 nucleotides line up with TRBD2. The trim removed 5 bases at V and 0 bases at J, leaving 11 bases unmatched. The CDR3 spans 16 residues. Per germline, CDR1 SGHNT and CDR2 YYREEE (reference sequence).

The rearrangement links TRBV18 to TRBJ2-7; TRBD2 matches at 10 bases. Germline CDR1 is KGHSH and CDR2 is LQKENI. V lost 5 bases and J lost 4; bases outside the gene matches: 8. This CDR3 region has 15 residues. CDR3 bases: TGTGCCAGCTCAGAAGTAGCGGGGGGCTCATACGAGCAGTACTTC. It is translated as CASSEVAGGSYEQYF. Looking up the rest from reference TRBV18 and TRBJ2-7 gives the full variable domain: NAGVMQNPRHLVRRRGQEARLRCSPMKGHSHVYWYRQLPEEGLKFMVYLQKENIIDESGMPKERFSAEFPKEGPSILRIQQVVRGDSAAYFCASSEVAGGSYEQYFGPGTRLTVT.

The CDR3 DNA reads as TGTGCCAGCAGCTTAGTGGGGGGAGAAGCCTACAATGAGCAGTTCTTC. Its translation: CASSLVGGEAYNEQFF. This rearrangement joins TRBV7-6 to TRBJ2-1, with D perhaps matching TRBD2 (6 bases). V lost 1 base to trimming and J lost 2 bases, with 12 bases between them. The germline V gene has CDR1 SGHVS and CDR2 FNYEAQ. CDR3 length: 16 residues.

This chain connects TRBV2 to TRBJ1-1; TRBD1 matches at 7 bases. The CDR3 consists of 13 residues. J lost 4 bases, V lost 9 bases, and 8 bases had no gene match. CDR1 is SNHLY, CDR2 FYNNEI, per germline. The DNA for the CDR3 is TGTGCCAGTGAGACAGGGATGGGCACTGAAGCTTTCTTT. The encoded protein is CASETGMGTEAFF.

The CDR3 loop reads CASGTFRGYHNSPLHF. In DNA form, the CDR3 reads TGTGCCAGCGGGACCTTTAGGGGGTATCATAATTCACCCCTCCACTTT. This sequence joins TRBV6-8 and TRBJ1-6, with a possible D match to TRBD1 (6 bases). The V end was cut by 8 bases, the J end by 5 bases, with 19 bases between. Germline loops: CDR1 MNHGY, CDR2 SAAAGT. This CDR3 has 16 residues.

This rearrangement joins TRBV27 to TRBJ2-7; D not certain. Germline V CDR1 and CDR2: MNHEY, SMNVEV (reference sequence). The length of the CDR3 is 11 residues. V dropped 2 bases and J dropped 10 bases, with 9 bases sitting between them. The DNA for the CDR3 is TGTGCCAGCAGTTTAAATAGCCGACAGTACTTC. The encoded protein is CASSLNSRQYF.

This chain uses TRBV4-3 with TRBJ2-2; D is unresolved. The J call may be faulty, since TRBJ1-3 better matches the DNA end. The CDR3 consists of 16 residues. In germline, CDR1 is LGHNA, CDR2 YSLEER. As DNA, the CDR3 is TGCGCCAGCAGCCAAGATTTGGCTTCGCGAGGAAACACCATATATTTT. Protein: CASSQDLASRGNTIYF.

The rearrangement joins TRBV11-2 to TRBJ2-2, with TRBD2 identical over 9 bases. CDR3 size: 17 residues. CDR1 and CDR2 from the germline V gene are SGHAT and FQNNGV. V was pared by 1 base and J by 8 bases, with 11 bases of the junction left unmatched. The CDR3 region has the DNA TGTGCCAGCAGCTTAGGCCTGCGGGAGGGAATCTTTGGGGAGCTGTTTTTT. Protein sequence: CASSLGLREGIFGELFF.

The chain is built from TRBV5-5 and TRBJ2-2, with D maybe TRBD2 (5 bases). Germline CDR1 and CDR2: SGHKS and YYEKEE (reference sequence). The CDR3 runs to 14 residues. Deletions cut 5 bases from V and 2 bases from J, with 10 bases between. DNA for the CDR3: TGTGCCAGCAGGCCCGGGATCAACACCGGGGAGCTGTTTTTT. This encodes CASRPGINTGELFF.

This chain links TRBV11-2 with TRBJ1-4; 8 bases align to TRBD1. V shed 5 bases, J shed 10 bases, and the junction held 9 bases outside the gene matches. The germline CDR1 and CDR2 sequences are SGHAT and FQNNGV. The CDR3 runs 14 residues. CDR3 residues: CASSVQGVWGKLFF. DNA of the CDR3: TGTGCCAGCAGCGTACAGGGGGTGTGGGGAAAACTGTTTTTT.

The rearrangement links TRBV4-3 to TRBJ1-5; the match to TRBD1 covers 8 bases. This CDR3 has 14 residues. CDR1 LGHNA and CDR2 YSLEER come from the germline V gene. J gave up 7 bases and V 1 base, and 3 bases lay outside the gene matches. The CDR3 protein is CASSQGTGLQPQHF. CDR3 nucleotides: TGCGCCAGCAGCCAAGGGACAGGGTTGCAGCCCCAGCATTTT.

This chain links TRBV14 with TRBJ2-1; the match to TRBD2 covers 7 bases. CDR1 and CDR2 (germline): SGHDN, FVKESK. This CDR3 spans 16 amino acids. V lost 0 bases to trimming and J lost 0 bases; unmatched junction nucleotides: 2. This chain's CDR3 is CASSQDAGVSYNEQFF. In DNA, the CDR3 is TGTGCCAGCAGCCAAGACGCGGGAGTCTCCTACAATGAGCAGTTCTTC.

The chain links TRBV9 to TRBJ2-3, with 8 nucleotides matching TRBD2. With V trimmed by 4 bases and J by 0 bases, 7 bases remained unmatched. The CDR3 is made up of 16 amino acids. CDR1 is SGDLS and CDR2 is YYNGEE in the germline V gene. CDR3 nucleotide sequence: TGTGCCAGCAGCCATTCGGGACTAGGGAGCACAGATACGCAGTATTTT. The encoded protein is CASSHSGLGSTDTQYF.

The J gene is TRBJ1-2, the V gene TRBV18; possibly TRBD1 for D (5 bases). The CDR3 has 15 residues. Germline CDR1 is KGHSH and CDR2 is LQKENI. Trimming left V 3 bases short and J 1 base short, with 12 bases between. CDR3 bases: TGTGCCAGCTCACCGCCGGCAGGGCGTAACTATGGCTACACCTTC. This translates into CASSPPAGRNYGYTF. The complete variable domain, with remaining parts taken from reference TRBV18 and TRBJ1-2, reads NAGVMQNPRHLVRRRGQEARLRCSPMKGHSHVYWYRQLPEEGLKFMVYLQKENIIDESGMPKERFSAEFPKEGPSILRIQQVVRGDSAAYFCASSPPAGRNYGYTFGSGTRLTVV.

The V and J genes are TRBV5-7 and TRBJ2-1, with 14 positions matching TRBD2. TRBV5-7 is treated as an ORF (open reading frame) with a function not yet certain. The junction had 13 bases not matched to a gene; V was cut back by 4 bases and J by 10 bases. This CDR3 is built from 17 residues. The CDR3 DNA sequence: TGTGCCAGCAGCCTCCGACTAGCGGGAGGGCGTTTGGACGAGCAGTTCTTC. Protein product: CASSLRLAGGRLDEQFF.

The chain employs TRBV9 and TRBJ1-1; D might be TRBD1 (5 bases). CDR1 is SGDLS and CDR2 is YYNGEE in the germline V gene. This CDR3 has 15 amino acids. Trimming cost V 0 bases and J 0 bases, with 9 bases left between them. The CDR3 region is CASSVGGRVNTEAFF. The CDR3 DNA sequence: TGTGCCAGCAGCGTAGGGGGCAGGGTGAACACTGAAGCTTTCTTT.

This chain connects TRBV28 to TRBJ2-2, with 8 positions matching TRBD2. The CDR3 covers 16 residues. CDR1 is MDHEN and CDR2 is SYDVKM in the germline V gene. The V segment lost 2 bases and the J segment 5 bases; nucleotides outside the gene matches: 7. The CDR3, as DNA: TGTGCCAGCAGTTTAGCTTTAGAGCGGGAGACCGGGGAGCTGTTTTTT. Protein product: CASSLALERETGELFF. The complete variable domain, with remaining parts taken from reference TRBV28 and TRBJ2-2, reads DVKVTQSSRYLVKRTGEKVFLECVQDMDHENMFWYRQDPGLGLRLIYFSYDVKMKEKGDIPEGYSVSREKKERFSLILESASTNQTSMYLCASSLALERETGELFFGEGSRLTVL.

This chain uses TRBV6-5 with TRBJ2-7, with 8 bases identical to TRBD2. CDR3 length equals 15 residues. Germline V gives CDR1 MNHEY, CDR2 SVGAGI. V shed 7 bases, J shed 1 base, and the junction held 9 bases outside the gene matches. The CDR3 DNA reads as TGTGCCAGCATTAAAGTTAGCGGGAAGTCCTACGAGCAGTACTTC. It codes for CASIKVSGKSYEQYF.

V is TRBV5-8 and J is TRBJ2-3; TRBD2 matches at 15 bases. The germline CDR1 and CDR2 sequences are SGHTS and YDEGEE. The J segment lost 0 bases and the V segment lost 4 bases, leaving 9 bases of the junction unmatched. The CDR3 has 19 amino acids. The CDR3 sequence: CASSNGLAGGIISTDTQYF. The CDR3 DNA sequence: TGTGCCAGCAGCAACGGACTAGCGGGGGGGATTATTAGCACAGATACGCAGTATTTT.